The subject of this entry is one TCR beta chain. Its antigen is undetermined. Trimming pared 5 bases from V and 8 bases from J, leaving 18 bases between. Germline lookup yields CDR1 SGHAT and CDR2 FQNNGV. CDR3 length: 14 residues. Sequencing was performed with immunoSEQ multiplex PCR; in TCRdb, only in-frame clones are kept and a portion is missing. This sample yields more than 90,000 clones, of which about four fifths are seen a single time; 16% belongs to the top ten. All trial patients relapsed after autologous stem cell transplantation. This specimen comes from a study of PD-1 blockade in classical Hodgkin lymphoma. Study in general: Administration of nivolumab to patients was at 3 mg/kg intravenously every 2 weeks. Overall study findings and caveats: Newly diagnosed patients were said to have less baseline TCR diversity than healthy donors did.

The sequences come from peripheral blood mononuclear cells (PBMCs), collected before the second cycle of nivolumab. The chain combines TRBV11-2 with TRBJ1-2; tentative D call: TRBD1 (5 bases). This clonotype was obtained from a human donor with classical Hodgkin lymphoma. The chain's CDR3 is CASSLVTQDGGYTF. As DNA, the CDR3 is TGTGCCAGCAGCCTAGTCACACAGGATGGGGGCTACACCTTC.